These T cell receptor beta chains were read from a single sample in a study of blood T cell repertoires in COVID-19. TCRdb's copy holds only in-frame clones and misses some; the assay was immunoSEQ multiplex PCR. Of around 270,000 clones in the sample, about nine tenths were seen once. The sequencing input was peripheral blood. The receptors originated from a man aged 35 to 55 who had recovered from COVID-19. CDR3s include the opening cysteine and the closing phenylalanine or tryptophan. D genes are given only for firm matches. Size tells how often a clone was seen (once, few, many) or the class of an expanded clone, and some rows leave it out.

d_gene	abundance	v_gene	j_gene	CDR3aa	CDR3nt
-	-	TRBV18	TRBJ2-2	CASSPRGGPGANTGELFF	TGTGCCAGCTCACCACGCGGGGGCCCAGGGGCCAACACCGGGGAGCTGTTTTTT
TRBD1	once	TRBV12-5	TRBJ1-5	CASGPGQGRQPQHF	TGTGCTAGTGGTCCCGGACAGGGCCGTCAGCCCCAGCATTTT
TRBD1	-	TRBV5-1	TRBJ2-7	CASSLATGGSYEQYF	TGCGCCAGCAGCTTGGCAACAGGGGGGTCCTACGAGCAGTACTTC
TRBD2	-	TRBV5-4	TRBJ2-1	CASSSPTSGRTSYNEQFF	TGTGCCAGCAGCTCGCCCACTAGCGGGAGGACCTCCTACAATGAGCAGTTCTTC
-	-	TRBV6-6	TRBJ2-7	CASRFLLTGEDEQYF	TGTGCCAGCAGATTTCTATTAACAGGGGAGGACGAGCAGTACTTC
TRBD2	once	TRBV7-2	TRBJ2-3	CASSLVLAGGRDTQYF	TGTGCCAGCAGCTTAGTACTAGCGGGGGGGCGGGATACGCAGTATTTT
-	-	TRBV4-3	TRBJ2-1	CASSQDGVIEQFF	TGCGCCAGCAGCCAAGACGGAGTGATCGAGCAGTTCTTC
-	-	TRBV6-5	TRBJ1-2	CASSRDSLGYTF	TGTGCCAGCAGCCGAGACAGTTTGGGCTACACCTTC
TRBD2	-	TRBV5-1	TRBJ2-3	CASSLISGETHYSDTQYF	TGCGCCAGCAGCTTGATTAGCGGGGAAACCCACTACTCAGATACGCAGTATTTT
-	-	TRBV3-1/TRBV3-2	TRBJ2-5	CASSLTSSGVETQYF	TGTGCCAGCAGCCTTACCTCGTCCGGGGTGGAGACCCAGTACTTC
TRBD1	few	TRBV5-1	TRBJ1-2	CASSLTGGHGYTF	TGCGCCAGCAGCTTGACAGGGGGCCATGGCTACACCTTC
-	-	TRBV19	TRBJ2-7	CASSLGRAFSEQYF	TGTGCCAGTAGTTTGGGCAGGGCTTTTTCCGAGCAGTACTTC
TRBD2	-	TRBV29-1	TRBJ2-3	CSAGTGGLGTDTQYF	TGCAGCGCTGGGACGGGGGGATTAGGTACAGATACGCAGTATTTT
-	-	TRBV5-1	TRBJ1-4	CASSLAPPNEKLFF	TGCGCCAGCAGCTTGGCCCCTCCTAATGAAAAACTGTTTTTT
TRBD1	-	TRBV6-4	TRBJ1-1	CASSDCGQGKGMNTEAFF	TGTGCCAGCAGTGACTGCGGACAGGGCAAAGGGATGAACACTGAAGCTTTCTTT
TRBD2	-	TRBV6-6	TRBJ2-1	CASRDGGAGNEQFF	TGTGCCAGCAGAGACGGGGGGGCGGGGAATGAGCAGTTCTTC
TRBD2	-	TRBV27	TRBJ2-5	CASGLGGAQETQYF	TGTGCCAGCGGCCTCGGGGGGGCTCAAGAGACCCAGTACTTC
-	-	TRBV3-1/TRBV3-2	TRBJ2-1	CASSQDLPLAYNEQFF	TGTGCCAGCAGCCAAGATCTGCCCCTGGCATACAATGAGCAGTTCTTC
TRBD2	-	TRBV11-3	TRBJ2-7	CASSRGLAHEQYF	TGTGCCAGCAGCCGGGGACTAGCCCACGAGCAGTACTTC
TRBD1	-	TRBV5-1	TRBJ2-3	CASSLANRGRMDTQYF	TGCGCCAGCAGCTTGGCAAACAGGGGGCGTATGGATACGCAGTATTTT
TRBD1	-	TRBV4-3	TRBJ2-2	CASSQDGQGVYTGELFF	TGCGCCAGCAGCCAAGATGGGCAGGGGGTCTACACCGGGGAGCTGTTTTTT
-	-	TRBV15	TRBJ1-5	CATSRASGGNQPQHF	TGTGCCACCAGCAGAGCGTCAGGGGGCAATCAGCCCCAGCATTTT
TRBD1	-	TRBV9	TRBJ2-7	CASSPRDRGDEQYF	TGTGCCAGCAGCCCCAGGGACAGGGGGGACGAGCAGTACTTC
-	-	TRBV7-9	TRBJ1-6	CASSLGGFRISPLHF	TGTGCCAGCAGCTTGGGGGGGTTTCGTATTTCACCCCTCCACTTT
-	few	TRBV19	TRBJ1-1	CASSIGRQGNTEAFF	TGTGCCAGTAGTATAGGGCGGCAGGGGAACACTGAAGCTTTCTTT
-	-	TRBV7-9	TRBJ2-3	CASSLGAGTSTDTQYF	TGTGCCAGCAGCTTAGGGGCAGGAACTAGCACAGATACGCAGTATTTT
TRBD1	-	TRBV12-5	TRBJ1-6	CASGLGTTGGSYNSPLHF	TGTGCTAGTGGTTTGGGAACCACAGGGGGCTCCTATAATTCACCCCTCCACTTT
-	few	TRBV5-6	TRBJ2-5	CASSLGPRLIETQYF	TGTGCCAGCAGCTTGGGACCACGACTAATTGAGACCCAGTACTTC
-	-	TRBV7-9	TRBJ1-2	CASSLPGGDYGYTF	TGTGCCAGCAGCTTACCAGGCGGGGACTATGGCTACACCTTC
TRBD1	-	TRBV19	TRBJ2-4	CASSPAGTGVSIQYF	TGTGCCAGTAGCCCTGCCGGGACAGGGGTGAGCATTCAGTACTTC
-	-	TRBV20-1	TRBJ2-7	CSAPRGPEQYF	TGCAGTGCCCCGCGGGGGCCCGAGCAGTACTTC